The 32 T cell receptor beta chains given below trace back to one sample, sequenced in a study of blood T cell repertoires in COVID-19. Libraries were prepared by immunoSEQ multiplex PCR; TCRdb keeps only in-frame clonotypes and omits some of them. The repertoire includes 75,000 to 100,000 clones, roughly 89% of them detected once, and approximately 5.9% sits in the top ten. The specimen sequenced was peripheral blood. These TCRs come from a man in his fifties or sixties with acute or convalescent COVID-19.

This clone showed up just once. J is TRBJ1-1 and V is TRBV7-3; D unresolved. Per the germline V gene, CDR1 is SGHTA and CDR2 is FQGTGA. V was shortened by 5 bases and J by 5 bases, with 12 bases between the two germline ends. This CDR3 spans 13 amino acids. The CDR3 sequence: CASSPNYGTEAFF. The CDR3 coding sequence is TGTGCCAGCAGCCCAAACTACGGTACTGAAGCTTTCTTT.

The chain employs TRBV6-5 and TRBJ2-3, with TRBD1 matching over 8 bases. CDR3 size: 16 residues. Trimming took 2 bases from V and 2 from J; bases not matched to a gene: 6. Looked up from germline, CDR1 is MNHEY and CDR2 is SVGAGI. Here the CDR3 DNA reads TGTGCCAGCAGTTACCGTGGACAGGGCTACACAGATACGCAGTATTTT. Residues: CASSYRGQGYTDTQYF.

V is TRBV7-6 and J is TRBJ2-5; 10 bases match TRBD2. Germline V CDR1 and CDR2: SGHVS, FNYEAQ. This CDR3 has 16 residues. V lost 1 base, J lost 1 base, and 3 bases stayed unmatched. The CDR3: CASSLESGGVQETQYF. The CDR3 DNA reads as TGTGCCAGCAGCTTAGAAAGCGGGGGGGTCCAAGAGACCCAGTACTTC. Drawing the rest from reference TRBV7-6 and TRBJ2-5, the complete variable domain is GAGVSQSPRYKVTKRGQDVALRCDPISGHVSLYWYRQALGQGPEFLTYFNYEAQQDKSGLPNDRFSAERPEGSISTLTIQRTEQRDSAMYRCASSLESGGVQETQYFGPGTRLLVL.

The chain has TRBV19 and TRBJ1-5; no clear D gene. The germline V gene has CDR1 LNHDA and CDR2 SQIVND (reference sequence). The ends were cut back, 6 bases at V and 0 bases at J, with 12 bases in the middle. This CDR3 has 15 amino acids. This CDR3 reads CASSPEGFSNQPQHF. The CDR3 DNA follows: TGTGCCAGTAGCCCCGAGGGCTTTAGCAATCAGCCCCAGCATTTT.

CDR3 nucleotides: TGTGCCAGCAGCCCCGGGACACCGATAAGCATTCAGTACTTC. It translates to CASSPGTPISIQYF. This chain joins TRBV5-5 and TRBJ2-4; TRBD1 might be the D (6 bases). Germline CDR1 is SGHKS and CDR2 is YYEKEE (reference sequence). The V end was cut by 4 bases, the J end by 9 bases, with 17 bases between. This CDR3 comprises 14 residues.

This clone has a single count. The gene calls are TRBV7-9 and TRBJ2-7, with 7 bases fitting TRBD1. The CDR3 covers 12 residues. The trim removed 4 bases at V and 8 bases at J, leaving 5 bases unmatched. Germline V CDR1 and CDR2: SEHNR, FQNEAQ (reference sequence). The DNA for the CDR3 is TGTGCCAGCAGCTACAGGGGTACCCAGCAGTACTTC. Its translation: CASSYRGTQQYF.

The rearrangement uses TRBV6-5 and TRBJ1-2; tentative D call: TRBD1 (6 bases). Germline V lookup: CDR1 MNHEY, CDR2 SVGAGI. This CDR3 has 13 amino acids. V was trimmed by 5 bases and J by 7 bases, leaving 14 bases between them. The CDR3, as DNA: TGTGCCAGCAGTACAGGGTATGGAAGTGGCTACACCTTC. Translating it yields CASSTGYGSGYTF.

The J gene is TRBJ2-3, the V gene TRBV5-1, with D tentatively TRBD1 (6 bases). Germline-derived CDR1 and CDR2 are SGHRS and YFSETQ. Trimming removed 2 bases at V and 4 bases at J, with 14 bases between. This CDR3 region has 15 residues. The CDR3 DNA is TGCGCCAGCAGCTTACAGGGTGTCTGGTCAGATACGCAGTATTTT. It encodes CASSLQGVWSDTQYF.

As concerns this clone: Other DNA sequences in this sample translate to the same CDR3. The gene calls are TRBV6-5 and TRBJ1-1; D call uncertain. The V end lost 3 bases, the J end lost 4 bases, and 15 bases lay between the germline ends. The CDR3 runs to 15 residues. The germline CDR1 and CDR2 sequences are MNHEY and SVGAGI. Here the CDR3 DNA reads TGTGCCAGCAGTTATTCCCCCGCGGGAGGCACTGAAGCTTTCTTT. Translated, it gives CASSYSPAGGTEAFF.

The rearrangement links TRBV11-2 to TRBJ2-2; 11 bases fit TRBD2. CDR3 length: 17 amino acids. Losses at the gene ends were 5 bases for V and 5 bases for J; bases not matched to a gene: 10. Germline V lookup: CDR1 SGHAT, CDR2 FQNNGV. The CDR3: CASSGQLAGGRTGELFF. CDR3 bases: TGTGCCAGCAGCGGGCAGCTAGCGGGGGGTAGGACCGGGGAGCTGTTTTTT.

The rearrangement joins TRBV18 to TRBJ1-4, with D unclear. CDR3 length: 18 residues. V was trimmed by 3 bases and J by 5 bases, leaving 22 bases between them. The germline V gene encodes CDR1 KGHSH and CDR2 LQKENI. CDR3 residues: CASSPDGVRRQQNEKLFF. The CDR3 DNA reads TGTGCCAGCTCACCGGATGGGGTAAGGAGGCAGCAGAATGAAAAACTGTTTTTT.

This clone was detected once. V and J are TRBV4-2 and TRBJ1-6; D is possibly TRBD1 (5 bases). The germline gives CDR1 LGHNA, CDR2 YNFKEQ. Trimming removed 2 bases at V and 5 bases at J, with 16 bases between. The CDR3 extends over 17 amino acids. CDR3 loop: CASSQRVGGSDNSPLHF. The CDR3 DNA reads as TGTGCCAGCAGCCAAAGGGTGGGGGGAAGCGATAATTCACCCCTCCACTTT.

This chain joins TRBV15 and TRBJ2-2, with D perhaps matching TRBD1 (5 bases). The ends were cut back, 0 bases at V and 5 bases at J, with 7 bases in the middle. CDR3 length equals 14 residues. CDR1 and CDR2 (germline): LNHNV, YYDKDF (reference sequence). The CDR3 reads CATSRDPGTGELFF. Here the CDR3 DNA reads TGTGCCACCAGCAGAGATCCAGGGACCGGGGAGCTGTTTTTT.

V usage is TRBV5-3 and J usage is TRBJ1-5, with a possible D match to TRBD1 (5 bases). TRBV5-3 is placed among ORFs of uncertain function. CDR3 length: 18 amino acids. Trimming took off 1 base at V and 0 bases at J, with 17 bases between the two ends. The CDR3 loop reads CARSLLPRTGHSNQPQHF. The CDR3 DNA reads TGTGCCAGAAGCTTGCTCCCCCGAACAGGCCATAGCAATCAGCCCCAGCATTTT.

The chain has TRBV27 and TRBJ1-1, with 9 bases that match TRBD1. Germline trimming cut 5 bases from V and 6 bases from J; bases unmatched to any gene: 13. Germline lookup yields CDR1 MNHEY and CDR2 SMNVEV (reference sequence). The CDR3 loop spans 16 amino acids. CDR3 region: CASSATLGTGTSEAFF. The CDR3 coding sequence is TGTGCCAGCAGTGCGACCTTGGGGACAGGGACGTCTGAAGCTTTCTTT.

This clone was observed a few times. The rearrangement uses TRBV6-2 or TRBV6-3 and TRBJ1-1; 7 bases line up with TRBD1. Unmatched junction bases numbered 19, after V lost 2 bases and J lost 7 bases. The germline gives CDR1 MNHEY, CDR2 SVGEGT. CDR3 length equals 18 residues. The DNA of the CDR3 is TGTGCCAGCAGTTACCCACCCACAGGGGCCGCAAGGGTTGATGAAGCTTTCTTT. Translated, it gives CASSYPPTGAARVDEAFF.

V usage is TRBV2 and J usage is TRBJ1-3, with D possibly being TRBD1 (6 bases). From germline, CDR1 is SNHLY and CDR2 FYNNEI. V was pared by 4 bases and J by 2 bases, with 18 bases between. This CDR3 comprises 17 residues. CDR3 nucleotides: TGTGCCAGCAGTGGGCCGGGACAAAAGGGAGCTGGAAACACCATATATTTT. It is translated as CASSGPGQKGAGNTIYF.

V usage is TRBV10-3 and J usage is TRBJ1-1; 8 nucleotides line up with TRBD1. V lost 6 bases and J lost 5; bases outside the gene matches: 14. Germline V gene lookup returns CDR1 ENHRY and CDR2 SYGVKD. This CDR3 comprises 16 residues. The CDR3 nucleotides are TGTGCCATCAGGACAGGGGCCGCACTACCCGATACTGAAGCTTTCTTT. It yields the protein CAIRTGAALPDTEAFF.

The rearrangement joins TRBV6-5 to TRBJ2-3; 11 bases fit TRBD2. The CDR3 loop spans 15 amino acids. Germline V gene lookup returns CDR1 MNHEY and CDR2 SVGAGI. V lost 6 bases, J lost 7 bases, and 9 bases stayed unmatched. The CDR3 DNA is TGTGCCAGCAGCTTAGCGGGGGGGAAGAGGAATACGCAGTATTTT. Its protein product is CASSLAGGKRNTQYF.

The chain uses TRBV3-1 (or the pseudogene TRBV3-2) and TRBJ2-3; 10 bases fit TRBD2. Germline CDR1 LGHDT, CDR2 YNNKEL (reference sequence). Trimming at V came to 5 bases and at J to 1 base, leaving 15 bases not matched to a gene. The length of the CDR3 is 19 residues. The CDR3 nucleotides read TGTGCCAGCAGCGAACCCCCCAGCGGGGGGGTTGACGGCACAGATACGCAGTATTTT. Its protein is CASSEPPSGGVDGTDTQYF.

The chain combines TRBV27 with TRBJ1-2; 7 bases match TRBD1. The ends lost 2 bases at V and 0 bases at J; junction bases unmatched: 6. This CDR3 spans 16 amino acids. Germline CDR1 and CDR2: MNHEY and SMNVEV (reference sequence). The CDR3 DNA reads TGTGCCAGCAGTTTAGCGTTGGGACAGACTAACTATGGCTACACCTTC. Amino acids: CASSLALGQTNYGYTF.

This chain connects TRBV19 to TRBJ2-4, with D uncertain. V lost 6 bases, J lost 0 bases, and 15 bases lay in between. The CDR3 has 16 residues. In germline, CDR1 is LNHDA, CDR2 SQIVND (reference sequence). The DNA for the CDR3 is TGTGCCAGTAGCTTCCGCCAGACTGTAGCCAAAAACATTCAGTACTTC. It specifies CASSFRQTVAKNIQYF.

The rearrangement links TRBV12-5 to TRBJ2-1; weak D call: TRBD2 (6 bases). Germline-derived CDR1 and CDR2 are LGHNT and FRNRAP. This CDR3 region has 13 residues. Between the trimmed V and J ends, which lost 0 bases and 13 bases, there was a span of 13 bases. CDR3 amino acids: CASGLVGGTPQFF. CDR3 DNA: TGTGCTAGTGGTTTGGTAGGCGGGACCCCCCAGTTCTTC.

This clone was recorded only once. CDR3 in amino acids: CASSTSGTAHTDTQYF. The CDR3 DNA reads TGTGCCAGCAGCACTTCCGGGACAGCTCACACAGATACGCAGTATTTT. The rearrangement joins TRBV9 to TRBJ2-3; 7 positions match TRBD1. The CDR3 totals 16 residues. CDR1 SGDLS and CDR2 YYNGEE come from the germline V gene. V dropped 4 bases and J dropped 2; count of bases not matched to a gene: 10. Combining the CDR3 with reference TRBV9 and TRBJ2-3 gives the whole variable domain DSGVTQTPKHLITATGQRVTLRCSPRSGDLSVYWYQQSLDQGLQFLIQYYNGEERAKGNILERFSAQQFPDLHSELNLSSLELGDSALYFCASSTSGTAHTDTQYFGPGTRLTVL.

V usage is TRBV10-2 and J usage is TRBJ1-1; 9 nucleotides align to TRBD1. V was clipped by 5 bases and J by 11 bases; unmatched bases: 15. CDR3 length: 15 residues. Germline lookup yields CDR1 WSHSY and CDR2 SAAADI. Written as DNA, the CDR3 is TGCGCCAGCAGTCTATCTTCCGGGACAGGGAGTGCGGCTTTCTTT. It is translated as CASSLSSGTGSAAFF.

The J gene is TRBJ1-5, the V gene TRBV9; D remains ambiguous. V lost 2 bases, J lost 4 bases, and 10 bases lay in between. This CDR3 spans 14 amino acids. From germline, CDR1 is SGDLS and CDR2 YYNGEE. The CDR3 reads CASSVGPGNQPQHF. DNA for the CDR3: TGTGCCAGCAGCGTGGGCCCGGGGAATCAGCCCCAGCATTTT.

V gene TRBV7-2 combines with J gene TRBJ1-5; D is uncertain. Trimming removed 1 base from V and 5 bases from J, with 6 bases in between. Per the germline V gene, CDR1 is SGHTA and CDR2 is FQGNSA. The length of the CDR3 is 13 residues. For the CDR3, the DNA is TGTGCCAGCAGCTTAGGGCTTGATCAGCCCCAGCATTTT. This encodes CASSLGLDQPQHF.

This rearrangement joins TRBV24-1 to TRBJ2-6, with D possibly being TRBD2 (5 bases). Germline V gives CDR1 KGHDR, CDR2 SFDVKD. The V and J ends lost 1 base and 1 base respectively, with 13 bases between them. The CDR3 has 18 amino acids. The CDR3 here is CATSDLGARGSGANVLTF. The CDR3 DNA reads TGTGCCACCAGTGATTTAGGAGCCCGGGGATCTGGGGCCAACGTCCTGACTTTC.

This clone came up once. The rearrangement links TRBV9 to TRBJ2-1; TRBD2 matches 9 bases. The J segment lost 9 bases and the V segment lost 0 bases, leaving 10 bases of the junction unmatched. The CDR3 extends over 16 amino acids. The V gene's germline CDR1 is SGDLS and CDR2 YYNGEE. The DNA of the CDR3 is TGTGCCAGCAGCGTAGGCCTCGCGGGGGGGATAGGTGAGCAGTTCTTC. It specifies CASSVGLAGGIGEQFF.

The CDR3 nucleotides are TGTGCCTGGAGTGTAGGGACAGTTAATGAAAAACTGTTTTTT. It encodes CAWSVGTVNEKLFF. This chain uses TRBV30 with TRBJ1-4, with 7 bases aligning to TRBD1. The CDR3 length is 14 residues. V lost 0 bases to trimming and J lost 4 bases; unmatched junction nucleotides: 2. Germline CDR1 GTSNPN, CDR2 SVGIG (reference sequence). The full variable domain, rest sourced from reference TRBV30 and TRBJ1-4, is SQTIHQWPATLVQPVGSPLSLECTVEGTSNPNLYWYRQAAGRGLQLLFYSVGIGQISSEVPQNLSASRPQDRQFILSSKKLLLSDSGFYLCAWSVGTVNEKLFFGSGTQLSVL.

The CDR3 region is CASSFGGTSGGGTDTQYF. The CDR3 coding sequence is TGTGCCAGCAGCTTTGGAGGGACTAGCGGGGGGGGCACAGATACGCAGTATTTT. The chain joins TRBV7-2 to TRBJ2-3, with 16 nucleotides matching TRBD2. CDR1 and CDR2 (germline): SGHTA, FQGNSA. The CDR3 totals 18 residues. The V segment lost 3 bases and the J segment 1 base; nucleotides outside the gene matches: 4.

The rearrangement uses TRBV19 and TRBJ1-1, with 10 bases aligning to TRBD1. V was clipped by 5 bases and J by 11 bases; unmatched bases: 14. The CDR3 runs to 15 residues. Per the germline V gene, CDR1 is LNHDA and CDR2 is SQIVND (reference sequence). This CDR3 reads CASSPPGTGVRNAFF. Written as DNA, the CDR3 is TGTGCCAGTAGTCCCCCCGGGACAGGGGTGAGGAATGCTTTCTTT.